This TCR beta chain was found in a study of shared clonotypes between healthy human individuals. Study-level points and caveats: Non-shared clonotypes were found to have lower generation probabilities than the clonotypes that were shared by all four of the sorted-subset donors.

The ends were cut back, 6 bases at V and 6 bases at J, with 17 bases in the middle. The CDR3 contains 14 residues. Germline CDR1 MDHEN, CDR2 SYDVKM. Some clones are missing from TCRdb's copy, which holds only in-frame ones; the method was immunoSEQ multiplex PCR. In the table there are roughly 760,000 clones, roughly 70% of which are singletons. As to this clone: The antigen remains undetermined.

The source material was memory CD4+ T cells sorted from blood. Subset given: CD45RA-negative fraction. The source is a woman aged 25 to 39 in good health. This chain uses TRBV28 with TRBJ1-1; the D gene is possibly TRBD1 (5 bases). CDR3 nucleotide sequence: TGTGCCAGCAGCCCCACCCTCCAGGGCCCTGAAGCTTTCTTT. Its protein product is CASSPTLQGPEAFF.